One sample yielded the 21 T cell receptor beta chains listed below, sequenced in a study of siplizumab effects on memory and regulatory T cells. TCRdb's copy holds only in-frame clones and misses some; the assay was immunoSEQ multiplex PCR. This repertoire shows 60,000 to 80,000 clones, around four fifths found once; its top ten account for less than 4%. Source material: memory CD4+ T cells sorted from blood. The source of these receptors is a human donor in good health.

This clone turned up a few times. This chain joins TRBV7-2 and TRBJ2-1; D perhaps matches TRBD2 (7 bases). Trimming removed 5 bases at V and 9 bases at J, with 23 bases between. Germline CDR1 is SGHTA and CDR2 is FQGNSA. There are 16 residues in the CDR3. CDR3 in DNA: TGTGCCAGCAGCAAATTCCCCCGGGGGGCGCTTCCTGAGCAGTTCTTC. Its protein is CASSKFPRGALPEQFF.

The chain is built from TRBV2 and TRBJ1-5; maybe TRBD1 (5 bases). Germline lookup yields CDR1 SNHLY and CDR2 FYNNEI. This CDR3 is built from 13 residues. V was cut by 8 bases and J by 4 bases, with 12 bases left in between. This CDR3 is CASAGQGNQPQHF. The CDR3 DNA reads as TGTGCCAGCGCTGGACAAGGGAATCAGCCCCAGCATTTT.

This chain uses TRBV10-3 with TRBJ1-3, with D hard to call. With 8 bases removed from V and 2 bases from J, the gap between germline ends came to 4 bases. This CDR3 is 11 amino acids long. Germline V gene sequence: CDR1 ENHRY, CDR2 SYGVKD. The CDR3 DNA reads TGTGCCATCGGAGCTGGAAACACCATATATTTT. Translated, it gives CAIGAGNTIYF.

This clone was detected a few times. The rearrangement links TRBV7-8 to TRBJ1-5; D is unclear. Germline V lookup: CDR1 SGHVS, CDR2 FQNEAQ. Between the trimmed V and J ends, which lost 3 bases and 6 bases, there was a span of 9 bases. There are 13 residues in the CDR3. In nucleotides, the CDR3 is TGTGCCAGCAGCTTTGAGGGCGGTCAGCCCCAGCATTTT. Amino acids: CASSFEGGQPQHF.

The rearrangement uses TRBV7-3 and TRBJ1-1; D is possibly TRBD1 (5 bases). V lost 2 bases and J 1 base, leaving 11 bases between the germline ends. This CDR3 has 15 amino acids. Germline CDR1 reads SGHTA; CDR2 reads FQGTGA. The CDR3 reads CASSLGRGQNTEAFF. In DNA form, the CDR3 reads TGTGCCAGCAGCTTAGGGAGGGGCCAGAACACTGAAGCTTTCTTT.

The rearrangement links TRBV2 to TRBJ1-2, with D perhaps TRBD1 (6 bases). CDR3 length equals 12 residues. V was trimmed by 5 bases and J by 9 bases, leaving 13 bases between them. CDR1 and CDR2 from the germline V gene are SNHLY and FYNNEI. The CDR3 loop reads CASSTDRPSYTF. CDR3 DNA: TGTGCCAGCAGTACGGACAGACCCAGCTACACCTTC.

The chain combines TRBV29-1 with TRBJ1-4; tentative D call: TRBD1 (6 bases). Germline values: CDR1 SQVTM, CDR2 ANQGSEA. Trimming stripped 4 bases from V and 3 bases from J, with 9 bases between. The CDR3 length is 13 residues. CDR3 region: CSVGEGANEKLFF. CDR3 sequence (DNA): TGCAGCGTTGGAGAGGGGGCTAATGAAAAACTGTTTTTT.

The rearrangement joins TRBV6-1 to TRBJ2-7; 10 bases map to TRBD1. Per the germline V gene, CDR1 is MNHNS and CDR2 is SASEGT. After removal of 6 bases from V and 4 bases from J, the junction contained 9 bases not matched to a gene. The CDR3 has 15 residues. The CDR3 is CASRDDRGRRYEQYF. The CDR3 nucleotides are TGTGCCAGCAGAGATGACAGGGGGCGACGGTACGAGCAGTACTTC.

The chain employs TRBV2 and TRBJ2-1; D is unresolved. The CDR3 covers 13 residues. In germline, CDR1 is SNHLY, CDR2 FYNNEI. The ends were cut back, 7 bases at V and 1 base at J, with 8 bases in the middle. The CDR3 loop is CASNGDSYNEQFF. Written as DNA, the CDR3 is TGTGCCAGCAATGGGGATTCCTACAATGAGCAGTTCTTC.

The V call is TRBV5-6, the J call TRBJ2-6; D gene uncertain. The CDR3 has 14 amino acids. Trimming removed 4 bases from V and 1 base from J, with 6 bases in between. CDR1 is SGHDT, CDR2 YYEEEE, per germline. This CDR3 is CASSEVSGANVLTF. For the CDR3, the DNA is TGTGCCAGCAGCGAAGTATCTGGGGCCAACGTCCTGACTTTC. Variable domain in full (rest from reference TRBV5-6 and TRBJ2-6): DAGVTQSPTHLIKTRGQQVTLRCSPKSGHDTVSWYQQALGQGPQFIFQYYEEEERQRGNFPDRFSGHQFPNYSSELNVNALLLGDSALYLCASSEVSGANVLTFGAGSRLTVL.

V usage is TRBV2 and J usage is TRBJ1-1; the D gene is possibly TRBD1 (6 bases). This CDR3 spans 15 amino acids. V was shortened by 5 bases and J by 2 bases, with 15 bases between the two germline ends. The germline gives CDR1 SNHLY, CDR2 FYNNEI. Here the CDR3 reads CASSTRTGPNTEAFF. For the CDR3, the DNA is TGTGCCAGCAGTACACGTACAGGGCCCAACACTGAAGCTTTCTTT.

V gene TRBV7-2 combines with J gene TRBJ2-7; perhaps TRBD2 as D (5 bases). The CDR3 contains 14 residues. Trimming stripped 5 bases from V and 3 bases from J, with 14 bases between. Germline loops: CDR1 SGHTA, CDR2 FQGNSA. The CDR3 sequence is CASSPSGSGYEQYF. The CDR3, as DNA: TGTGCCAGCAGCCCGTCGGGGAGCGGCTACGAGCAGTACTTC. The full variable domain, completed using reference TRBV7-2 and TRBJ2-7, is GAGVSQSPSNKVTEKGKDVELRCDPISGHTALYWYRQSLGQGLEFLIYFQGNSAPDKSGLPSDRFSAERTGGSVSTLTIQRTQQEDSAVYLCASSPSGSGYEQYFGPGTRLTVT.

This rearrangement joins TRBV28 to TRBJ1-1; D call uncertain. The CDR3 is made up of 14 amino acids. The V gene lost 6 bases and the J gene lost 0 bases, with 11 bases spanning the gap. Germline V CDR1 and CDR2: MDHEN, SYDVKM. In DNA form, the CDR3 reads TGTGCCAGCAGGGACGGCCCGATGAACACTGAAGCTTTCTTT. Amino acids: CASRDGPMNTEAFF.

This chain uses TRBV6-5 with TRBJ2-1, with 9 bases matching TRBD2. Germline V gene lookup returns CDR1 MNHEY and CDR2 SVGAGI. This CDR3 spans 15 amino acids. V was pared by 6 bases and J by 2 bases, with 5 bases of the junction left unmatched. The chain's CDR3 is CASSLAGVAYNEQFF. In nucleotides, the CDR3 is TGTGCCAGCAGCTTAGCGGGAGTCGCCTACAATGAGCAGTTCTTC.

This clone was observed a few times. V usage is TRBV29-1 and J usage is TRBJ1-2, with D tentatively TRBD1 (6 bases). There are 14 residues in the CDR3. Germline V gives CDR1 SQVTM, CDR2 ANQGSEA. With 6 bases removed from V and 4 bases from J, the gap between germline ends came to 18 bases. CDR3 protein: CSVAEGHSGYGYTF. The CDR3, as DNA: TGCAGCGTGGCCGAGGGACATTCCGGCTATGGCTACACCTTC.

J is TRBJ1-2 and V is TRBV5-1; D gene ambiguous. The CDR3 has 13 amino acids. CDR1 SGHRS and CDR2 YFSETQ come from the germline V gene. Trimming shortened V by 6 bases and J by 6 bases, and 15 bases separated the two germline ends. The chain's CDR3 is CASNPSGDDGYTF. The CDR3 region has the DNA TGCGCCAGCAACCCCAGCGGGGATGATGGCTACACCTTC.

The gene calls are TRBV7-8 and TRBJ1-3; 9 bases are a match to TRBD1. Germline-derived CDR1 and CDR2 are SGHVS and FQNEAQ. This CDR3 has 18 residues. Trimming cost V 5 bases and J 3 bases; bases outside gene matches: 14. The DNA of the CDR3 is TGTGCCAGCAGCCTACTATCCGGGACAGGGAATCGTGGAAACACCATATATTTT. Protein sequence: CASSLLSGTGNRGNTIYF.

The V and J genes are TRBV11-2 and TRBJ2-4; D ambiguous. The germline V gene has CDR1 SGHAT and CDR2 FQNNGV. V lost 0 bases and J lost 6, with 9 bases in between. This CDR3 contains 14 residues. The CDR3 here is CASSLDPFPNIQYF. DNA of the CDR3: TGTGCCAGCAGCTTAGATCCGTTCCCAAACATTCAGTACTTC.

The chain combines TRBV2 with TRBJ2-1; tentative D call: TRBD1 (5 bases). The CDR3 is 14 residues long. Trimming removed 3 bases at V and 5 bases at J, with 11 bases between. Germline CDR1 and CDR2: SNHLY and FYNNEI. For the CDR3, the DNA is TGTGCCAGCAGTGACAGGGCCTGGGACAATGAGCAGTTCTTC. It specifies CASSDRAWDNEQFF.

The chain links TRBV6-1 to TRBJ1-4; TRBD1 agrees at 7 bases. The germline V gene has CDR1 MNHNS and CDR2 SASEGT. This CDR3 contains 15 residues. The V and J ends lost 1 base and 6 bases, in that order; junction bases with no gene match: 5. The CDR3 DNA follows: TGTGCCAGCAGTGAAGGTGGAGGGGGCTATGAAAAACTGTTTTTT. It yields the protein CASSEGGGGYEKLFF.

The chain combines TRBV27 with TRBJ1-5; tentatively, D is TRBD1 (6 bases). Germline V gives CDR1 MNHEY, CDR2 SMNVEV (reference sequence). The CDR3 is 14 residues long. The germline V and J ends were trimmed by 5 bases and 3 bases, with 11 bases remaining between them. Here the CDR3 reads CASSLGGFNQPQHF. CDR3 DNA sequence: TGTGCCAGCAGTCTAGGGGGGTTCAATCAGCCCCAGCATTTT.